This T cell receptor beta chain was documented in a study of T-cell memory formation after mild COVID-19 (dated by TCRdb to the early 2020s). Context from the whole study: Most TCR sequence clusters were specific to one of the two donors. The cohort was made up of two young adult volunteers, one female and one male, who were previously healthy. In two donors, T-cell clones that expanded and contracted after mild COVID-19 were followed by sequencing TCRalpha and TCRbeta repertoires longitudinally.

PBMCs were isolated by Ficoll-Paque density gradient centrifugation. Note on this clonotype: Its antigen has not been determined. Base qualities are missing; no much larger clone stands one base away.

Measured from the cysteine to the phenylalanine, the CDR3 is 17 residues long. The retained sequence is limited to the CDR3, 51 bases, with the frame set at the first base. The germline V gene supplies CDR1 SGHTA and CDR2 FQGNSA. V was cut back by 5 bases and J by 0 bases, leaving a gap of 17 bases between them. The sequencer listed for this sample is Illumina NovaSeq 6000. TCRalpha and TCRbeta cDNA libraries were built by 5'RACE with constant-segment primers, adding sample barcodes and unique molecular identifiers. Trizol reagent was used to extract RNA from every sample. Libraries were amplified in two PCR steps, with a second sample barcode and Illumina TruSeq adapters added in the second step. Sequencing of the libraries was done on an Illumina NovaSeq, producing 2 x 150 bp paired-end reads. The source study handled its data this way. With migec v1.2.7, reads were demultiplexed and then collapsed into UMI-guided consensus sequences. Using mixcr v2.1.11, the UMI consensuses were aligned to TRA and TRB V and J templates and assembled into clonotypes. A clonotype was counted as expanded or contracted only when both edgeR and NoisET called the clonotype significant, with the noise models trained on biological replicates. For edgeR calls, the cutoffs were a false discovery rate-adjusted p below 0.01 and a log2 fold-change threshold of 1. As an exploratory analysis of dynamics, max-normalized trajectories of the 1000 most abundant clonotypes were examined with PCA combined with hierarchical clustering. Separately sequenced CD4+ and CD8+ repertoires were used to assign the CD4 or CD8 phenotype of responding clones. In-frame beta chains were kept once TCRdb had trimmed the public reads at Q25 with fastp and called clones with MiXCR. Each record represents a unique CDR3 protein, reported with the most common genes and DNA among its rows. Clone size and V and J calls follow TCRdb, not the original study. This sample holds approximately 580,000 distinct CDR3 sequences; about a fifth were observed only once. Jointly, the top ten make up about an eighth of the sample.

Paper-wide results and their limitations: SARS-CoV-2 specificity of the second-wave clones peaking on day 37 was not confirmed. Contracting CD4+ clones appeared mostly in the CM and EM memory subsets, whereas CD8+ clones were enriched in EMRA. The study covered only a couple of mild cases, and larger cohorts including severe cases with pre-infection samples were considered necessary. Some responding clones were detected in pre-infection memory, which suggested that pre-existing cross-reactive memory T cells had joined the SARS-CoV-2 response. Balanced CD4/CD8 phenotypes were observed for clones contracting from day 15 to 85, whereas a bias towards CD4+ was observed for a second wave of clones expanding from day 15 to 37.

The material sequenced was PBMCs or a T cell subset sorted from them (not recorded which). This sequence was found in an adult woman who had mild COVID-19 (a few samples of this study predate the infection). The sample titles of this study are shuffled in the database, so cell type and time point are left out; the donor was told from shared clones. The sequence joins TRBV7-2 to TRBJ2-1; 6 matching bases give a weak D call of TRBD2. The CDR3 amino acid sequence is: CASSRVGGGSSYNEQFF. In nucleotide form, the sequence is TGTGCCAGCAGCCGGGTCGGGGGTGGAAGCTCCTACAATGAGCAGTTCTTC.